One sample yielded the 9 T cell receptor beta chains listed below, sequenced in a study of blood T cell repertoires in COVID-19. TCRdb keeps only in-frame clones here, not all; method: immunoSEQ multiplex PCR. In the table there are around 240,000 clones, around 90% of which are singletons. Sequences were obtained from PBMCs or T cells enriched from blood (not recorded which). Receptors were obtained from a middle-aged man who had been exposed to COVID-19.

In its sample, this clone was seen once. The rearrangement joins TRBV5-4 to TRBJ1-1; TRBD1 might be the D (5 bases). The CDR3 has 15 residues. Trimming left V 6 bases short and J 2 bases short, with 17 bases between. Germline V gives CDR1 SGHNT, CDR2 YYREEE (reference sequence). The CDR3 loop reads CASIQDSQDNTEAFF. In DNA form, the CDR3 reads TGTGCCAGCATCCAAGACAGTCAAGATAACACTGAAGCTTTCTTT. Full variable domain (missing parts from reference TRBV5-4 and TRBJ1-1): ETGVTQSPTHLIKTRGQQVTLRCSSQSGHNTVSWYQQALGQGPQFIFQYYREEENGRGNFPPRFSGLQFPNYSSELNVNALELDDSALYLCASIQDSQDNTEAFFGQGTRLTVV.

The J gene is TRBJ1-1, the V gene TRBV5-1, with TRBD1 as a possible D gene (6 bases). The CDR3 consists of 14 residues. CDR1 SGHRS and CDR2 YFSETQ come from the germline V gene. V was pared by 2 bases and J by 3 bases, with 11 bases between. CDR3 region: CASSFSGDDTEAFF. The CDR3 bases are TGCGCCAGCAGCTTCTCAGGGGACGACACTGAAGCTTTCTTT.

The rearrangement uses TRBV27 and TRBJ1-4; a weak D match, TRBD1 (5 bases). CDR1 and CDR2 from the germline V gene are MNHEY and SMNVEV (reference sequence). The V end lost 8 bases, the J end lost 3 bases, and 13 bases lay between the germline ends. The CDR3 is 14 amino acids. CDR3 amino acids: CASGGGAANEKLFF. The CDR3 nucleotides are TGTGCCAGCGGAGGAGGGGCTGCTAATGAAAAACTGTTTTTT.

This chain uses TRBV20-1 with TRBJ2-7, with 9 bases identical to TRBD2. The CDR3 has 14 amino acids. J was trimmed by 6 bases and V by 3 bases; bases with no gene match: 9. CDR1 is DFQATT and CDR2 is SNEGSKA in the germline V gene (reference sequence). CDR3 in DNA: TGCAGTGCTAGTTTACCAGCGGGGGGATCCGAGCAGTACTTC. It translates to CSASLPAGGSEQYF.

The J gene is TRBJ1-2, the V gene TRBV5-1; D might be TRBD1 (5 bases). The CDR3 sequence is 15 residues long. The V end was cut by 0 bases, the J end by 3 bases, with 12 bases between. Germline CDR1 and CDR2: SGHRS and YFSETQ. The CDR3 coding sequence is TGCGCCAGCAGCTTGGTTACCGGGGGTGACTATGGCTACACCTTC. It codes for CASSLVTGGDYGYTF.

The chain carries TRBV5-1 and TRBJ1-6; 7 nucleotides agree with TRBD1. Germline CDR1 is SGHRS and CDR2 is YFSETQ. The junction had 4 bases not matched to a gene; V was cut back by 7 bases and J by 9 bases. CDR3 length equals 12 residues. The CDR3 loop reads CASGTEGSPLHF. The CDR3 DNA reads TGCGCCAGCGGGACAGAAGGTTCACCCCTCCACTTT.

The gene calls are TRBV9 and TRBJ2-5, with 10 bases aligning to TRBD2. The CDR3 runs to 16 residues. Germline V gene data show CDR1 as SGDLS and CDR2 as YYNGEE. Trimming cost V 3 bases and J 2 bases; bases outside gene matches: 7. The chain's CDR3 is CASSGYSGGTQETQYF. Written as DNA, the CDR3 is TGTGCCAGCAGCGGATATAGCGGGGGGACGCAAGAGACCCAGTACTTC.

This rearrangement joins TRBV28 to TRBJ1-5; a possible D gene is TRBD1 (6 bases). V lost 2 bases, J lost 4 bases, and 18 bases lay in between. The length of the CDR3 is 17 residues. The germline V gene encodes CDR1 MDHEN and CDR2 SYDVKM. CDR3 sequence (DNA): TGTGCCAGCAGTTTAGGAGACAGGACGAACAGAAATCAGCCCCAGCATTTT. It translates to CASSLGDRTNRNQPQHF.

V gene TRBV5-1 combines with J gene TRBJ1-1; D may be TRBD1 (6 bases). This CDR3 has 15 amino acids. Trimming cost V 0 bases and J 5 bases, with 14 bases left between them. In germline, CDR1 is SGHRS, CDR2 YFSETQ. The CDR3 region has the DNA TGCGCCAGCAGCTTGGGGAACAGCCAGGGGACTGAAGCTTTCTTT. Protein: CASSLGNSQGTEAFF.